These 5 T cell receptor beta chains were all obtained from the same sample, sequenced in a study of human T cells and chemical hapten exposure. Time point defined: pre-sensitization, week 0. Treatment noted: therapeutic diphenylcyclopropenone sensitization with weekly scalp DPC. TCRdb reanalysed the RACE reads using MiXCR and keeps one entry per CDR3 protein. The data contain tens of thousands of distinct CDR3 sequences, around 6.6% of them singletons. The sample consisted of whole blood, taken in connection with sensitization to the hapten diphenylcyclopropenone (DPC). The receptors shown here come from a young woman with alopecia areata. Some clones in this sample may be carry-over from other donors' samples.

Many counts were recorded for this clonotype. The chain is built from TRBV20-1 and TRBJ1-1, with D possibly being TRBD1 (5 bases). V gave up 3 bases and J gave up 1 base, with 15 bases separating them. The CDR3 is 15 amino acids. CDR1 and CDR2 from the germline V gene are DFQATT and SNEGSKA (reference sequence). CDR3: CSASPPGPWNTEAFF. The CDR3 DNA follows: TGCAGTGCTAGTCCCCCGGGGCCTTGGAACACTGAAGCTTTCTTT.

This clonotype has just a few counts. The genes are TRBV12-3 or TRBV12-4 and TRBJ1-4; unclear D gene. This CDR3 is built from 12 residues. V gave up 3 bases and J gave up 8 bases, with 7 bases separating them. The CDR3 DNA follows: TGTGCCAGCAGTTTTGGGCGAGAAAAACTGTTTTTT. The encoded protein is CASSFGREKLFF.

This clonotype was observed a few times. CDR3 sequence: CASSWLATGTTDTQYF. The CDR3 nucleotides are TGTGCCAGCAGTTGGCTAGCGACGGGAACTACAGATACGCAGTATTTT. This chain connects TRBV6-2 or TRBV6-3 to TRBJ2-3; TRBD2 might be the D (6 bases). V dropped 4 bases and J dropped 3 bases, with 17 bases sitting between them. Per germline, CDR1 MNHEY and CDR2 SVGEGT. The CDR3 runs 16 residues.

This clonotype was seen just once. A much bigger clone sits one base away, suggesting this may be a read error. The chain's CDR3 is CSASRDGKLYGYTF. In DNA, the CDR3 is TGCAGTGCTAGTAGAGACGGGAAGCTCTATGGCTACACCTTC. The V gene is TRBV20-1, the J gene TRBJ1-2; D uncertain. Germline V lookup: CDR1 DFQATT, CDR2 SNEGSKA (reference sequence). The length of the CDR3 is 14 residues. V lost 3 bases to trimming and J lost 4 bases, with 15 bases between them.

At least ten counts were recorded for this clonotype. V usage is TRBV5-1 and J usage is TRBJ1-1; D not resolved. The V gene lost 1 base and the J gene lost 3 bases, with 10 bases spanning the gap. CDR3 length: 14 residues. Germline CDR1 SGHRS, CDR2 YFSETQ. The CDR3 spells CASSLSPEDTEAFF. DNA for the CDR3: TGCGCCAGCAGCTTGAGTCCGGAGGACACTGAAGCTTTCTTT.